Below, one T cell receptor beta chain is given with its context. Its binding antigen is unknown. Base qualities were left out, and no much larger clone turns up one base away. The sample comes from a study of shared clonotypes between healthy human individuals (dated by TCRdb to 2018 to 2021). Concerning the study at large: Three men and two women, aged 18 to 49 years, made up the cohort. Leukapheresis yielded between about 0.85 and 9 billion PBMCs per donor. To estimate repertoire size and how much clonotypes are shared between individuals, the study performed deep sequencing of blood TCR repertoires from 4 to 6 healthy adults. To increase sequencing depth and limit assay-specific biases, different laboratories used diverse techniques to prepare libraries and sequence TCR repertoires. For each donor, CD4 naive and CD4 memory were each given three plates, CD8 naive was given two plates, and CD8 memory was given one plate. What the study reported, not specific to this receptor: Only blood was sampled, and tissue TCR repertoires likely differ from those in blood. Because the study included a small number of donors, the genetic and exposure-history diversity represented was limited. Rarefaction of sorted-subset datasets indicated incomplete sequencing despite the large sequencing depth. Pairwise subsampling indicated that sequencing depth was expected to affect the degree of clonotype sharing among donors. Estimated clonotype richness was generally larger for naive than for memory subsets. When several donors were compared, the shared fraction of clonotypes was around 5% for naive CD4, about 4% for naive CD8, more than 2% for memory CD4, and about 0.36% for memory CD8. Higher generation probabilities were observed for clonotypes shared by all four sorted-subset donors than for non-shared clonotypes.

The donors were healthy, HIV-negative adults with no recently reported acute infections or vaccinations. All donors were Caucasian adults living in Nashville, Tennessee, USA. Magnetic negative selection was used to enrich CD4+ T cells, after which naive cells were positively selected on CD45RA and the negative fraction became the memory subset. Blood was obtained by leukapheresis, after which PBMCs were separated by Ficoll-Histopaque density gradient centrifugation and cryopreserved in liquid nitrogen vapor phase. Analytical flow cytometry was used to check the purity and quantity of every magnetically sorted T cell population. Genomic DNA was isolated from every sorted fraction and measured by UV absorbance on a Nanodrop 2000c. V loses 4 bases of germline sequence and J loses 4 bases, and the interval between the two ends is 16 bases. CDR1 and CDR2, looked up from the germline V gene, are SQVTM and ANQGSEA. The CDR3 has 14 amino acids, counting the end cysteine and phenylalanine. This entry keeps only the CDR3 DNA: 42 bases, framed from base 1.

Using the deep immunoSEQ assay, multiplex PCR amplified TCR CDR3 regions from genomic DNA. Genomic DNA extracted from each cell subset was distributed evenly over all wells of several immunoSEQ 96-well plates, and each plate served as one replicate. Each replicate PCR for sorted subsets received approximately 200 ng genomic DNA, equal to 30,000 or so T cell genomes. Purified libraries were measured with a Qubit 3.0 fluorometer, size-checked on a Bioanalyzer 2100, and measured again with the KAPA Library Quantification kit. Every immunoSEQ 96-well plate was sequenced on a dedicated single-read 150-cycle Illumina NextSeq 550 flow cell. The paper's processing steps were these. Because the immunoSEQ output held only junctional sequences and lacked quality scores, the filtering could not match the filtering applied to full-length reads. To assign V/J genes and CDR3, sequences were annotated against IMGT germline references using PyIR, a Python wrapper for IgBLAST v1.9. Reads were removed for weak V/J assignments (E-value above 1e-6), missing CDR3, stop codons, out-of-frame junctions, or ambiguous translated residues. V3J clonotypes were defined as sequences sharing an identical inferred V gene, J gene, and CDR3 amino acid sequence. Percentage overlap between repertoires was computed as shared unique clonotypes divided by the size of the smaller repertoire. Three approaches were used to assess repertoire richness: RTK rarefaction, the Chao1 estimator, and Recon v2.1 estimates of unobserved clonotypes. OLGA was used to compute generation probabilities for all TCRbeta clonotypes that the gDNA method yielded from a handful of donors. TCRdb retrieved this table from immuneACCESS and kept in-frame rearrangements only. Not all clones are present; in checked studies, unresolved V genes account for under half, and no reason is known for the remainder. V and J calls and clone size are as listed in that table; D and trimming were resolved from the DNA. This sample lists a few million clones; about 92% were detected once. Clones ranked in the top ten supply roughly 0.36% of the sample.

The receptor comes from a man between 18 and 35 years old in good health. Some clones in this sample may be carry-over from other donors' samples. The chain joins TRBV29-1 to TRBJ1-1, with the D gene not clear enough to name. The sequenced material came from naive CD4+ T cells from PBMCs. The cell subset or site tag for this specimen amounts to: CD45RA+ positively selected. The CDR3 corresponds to CSVGRGRVGTEAFF. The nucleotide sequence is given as TGCAGCGTTGGGCGAGGCCGGGTGGGCACTGAAGCTTTCTTT.